In this sample, the clone carrying this T cell receptor (beta chain) turned up once. Its matching antigen is unknown. The assay was immunoSEQ multiplex PCR, and TCRdb's table has in-frame clones only and misses some. The repertoire consists of roughly 140,000 clones, with around nine tenths occurring once and the leading ten covering roughly 2.8%. The V segment lost 2 bases and the J segment 8 bases; nucleotides outside the gene matches: 9. Germline V gene data show CDR1 as MNHEY and CDR2 as SVGEGT. The CDR3 spans 15 residues. This entry comes from a study of T cell responses to AZD1222 COVID-19 vaccine. Points from the study as a whole: Repertoire collection took place solely once the T cell response had peaked. Mostly white British, mostly female donors; authors suggested clonal diversity may be underestimated. Increases in Spike-specific TCR breadth and depth were seen after two AZD1222 doses.

The chain carries TRBV6-2 or TRBV6-3 and TRBJ2-3, with 8 bases identical to TRBD2. This receptor was identified in an adult in good health. This material consisted of peripheral blood, taken on day 0 of MenACWY control vaccination. The CDR3 sequence is CASSYGGGGKVTQYF. In DNA form, the CDR3 reads TGTGCCAGCAGTTACGGCGGCGGGGGGAAGGTTACGCAGTATTTT.